This T cell receptor (beta chain) was profiled in a study of beta chain features in type 1 diabetes. The study, taken as a whole, reports: It was among patients, rather than healthy donors, that naive, central memory and Treg TCRB repertoires appeared more similar. All four CD4+ subsets of Type 1 diabetes patients contained TCRB CDR3s that were moderately but significantly shorter.

Expressed TCRB transcripts got sequenced, as all isolated RNA was reverse transcribed. The assay was immunoSEQ multiplex PCR, and TCRdb's table has in-frame clones only and misses some. The sample contains roughly 150,000 clones, over 6% of which appear only once. V lost 7 bases to trimming and J lost 4 bases, with 13 bases between them. Germline assignment: CDR1 MNHNS and CDR2 SASEGT. The CDR3 covers 13 residues. Using CD45RO/CCR7/CD25/CD127/CD95/CD27, CD4+ naive, central memory, regulatory and stem cell-like memory cells were sorted. Worth noting for this clone: Its antigen is unknown.

The V and J genes are TRBV6-1 and TRBJ2-5; D may be TRBD1 (5 bases). Sequencing used central memory CD4+ T cells from blood. This clonotype was obtained from a man between 18 and 35 years old with type 1 diabetes. This CDR3 is CASTHAGLETQYF. CDR3 in DNA: TGTGCCAGCACCCATGCAGGGCTAGAGACCCAGTACTTC.